This record looks at one TCR beta chain sequence and its context. Its antigen specificity is not known. The input lacks base qualities; no much larger clone sits a single base away. This sample stems from a study of OX40 agonist ivuxolimab in advanced cancers. About the full investigation: Ivuxolimab, which targeted the costimulatory receptor OX40 (CD134), was an agonistic, fully human IgG2 monoclonal antibody. Intravenous ivuxolimab was administered to patients every 2 weeks at six dose levels: 0.01, 0.1, 0.3, 1.5, 3 and 10 mg/kg. Of the approximately 50 dose-escalation patients, hepatocellular carcinoma was present in around 20, melanoma in approximately 15, renal cell carcinoma in 9 and head and neck cancer in 9. In the dose-escalation cohort, 82.7% of patients were male, and the mean age was around 60 years, with a range of roughly 23 to 85. Prior anti-PD-1, anti-PD-L1 or anti-CTLA-4 therapy was permitted, and checkpoint inhibitors had been received by under 50% of dose-escalation patients. Partial responses were achieved by three dose-escalation patients, of whom one had hepatocellular carcinoma and two had cutaneous melanoma. The point of sequencing TCRbeta in the periphery was to test whether ivuxolimab changed TCR sequence diversity and drove clonal T-cell expansion. The paper covers the monotherapy dose-escalation part of the phase I ivuxolimab trial, which included N ≈ 50 patients. Broader findings and caveats from the paper: In the 0.1-3.0 mg/kg groups, partial responders had among the lowest normalized peripheral clonal expansion, particularly in CD8+ T cells. Which antigens the clonally expanded peripheral T cells were specific for was not determined. Low levels of normalized T-cell clonal expansion were also seen in some patients who did not respond. After ivuxolimab, expanded clones were on average more numerous among CD8+ T cells than among CD4+ T cells. At doses of 0.1 to 3.0 mg/kg, clonal expansion of both CD4+ and CD8+ blood T cells was observed from baseline to week 6.

The trial excluded patients who had a history of autoimmune disease or were on systemic immunosuppression. In every dose cohort, peripheral blood was drawn for TCR sequencing at baseline, cycle 4 day 1, and cycle 7 day 1. Samples came from an open-label, multicenter, first-in-human phase I dose-escalation trial of ivuxolimab. The trial enrolled adults with locally advanced or metastatic head and neck squamous cell, hepatocellular, melanoma or renal cell carcinoma. CD4+ and CD8+ T cells were sorted separately from peripheral blood before TCR sequencing. Genomic DNA was isolated from the sorted cells so that the TCRbeta CDR3 region could be sequenced. The immunoSEQ Assay was used for sequencing of TCRbeta CDR3 regions. TCRdb holds this immuneACCESS table with in-frame rearrangements only. Some clones are missing; in checked studies, unresolved V genes explain under half, and the rest has no known cause. Within this sample are about 84,000 clones, with approximately 89% of them counted one time only. The top ten clones comprise around 0.21% of the sample.

The receptor was isolated from an adult with an advanced solid tumor such as melanoma, head and neck, liver or kidney cancer. This material consisted of CD4+ or CD8+ T cells sorted from blood, taken in a trial of the OX40 agonist ivuxolimab.

The CDR3 protein: CASSRTGGFEAFF. The bases read TGTGCCAGCAGCCGAACAGGGGGCTTTGAAGCTTTCTTT. Recombination connected TRBV7-2 to TRBJ1-1, with 9 middle bases fitting TRBD1. Germline trimming: 5 bases from V, 7 bases from J; junction bases outside gene matches: 5. The germline V gene specifies SGHTA as CDR1 and FQGNSA as CDR2. From cysteine to phenylalanine, the CDR3 is 13 amino acids long. Kept here is only the CDR3 DNA, which spans 39 bases and is read in frame from base 1.